This passage covers 19 T cell receptor beta chains from one sample sequenced in a study of Tregs in tolerant kidney transplant recipients. These receptors are not linked to any known antigen. The assay was immunoSEQ multiplex PCR, and TCRdb's table has in-frame clones only and misses some. The sample contains 1,600 or so clones, around half of which appear only once. Sequences were obtained from Tregs from blood cultured with allogeneic cells. Receptor source: a human donor in good health.

This clone was counted once. The chain joins TRBV5-1 to TRBJ1-2; no clear D. Germline V gene data show CDR1 as SGHRS and CDR2 as YFSETQ. The CDR3 consists of 17 residues. The germline V and J ends were trimmed by 3 bases and 2 bases, with 20 bases remaining between them. CDR3 DNA: TGCGCCAGCAGCTCCCGTATGACCGGACCGAGAAACTATGGCTACACCTTC. Its translation: CASSSRMTGPRNYGYTF.

This clone was observed a few times. This sequence joins TRBV5-4 and TRBJ1-4; D unclear. The V end lost 5 bases, the J end lost 8 bases, and 10 bases lay between the germline ends. Germline assignment: CDR1 SGHNT and CDR2 YYREEE (reference sequence). This CDR3 has 12 residues. The CDR3 here is CASSLPGEKLFF. The CDR3 DNA reads TGTGCCAGCAGTCTTCCGGGCGAAAAACTGTTTTTT. Filled out from reference TRBV5-4 and TRBJ1-4, the complete variable domain reads ETGVTQSPTHLIKTRGQQVTLRCSSQSGHNTVSWYQQALGQGPQFIFQYYREEENGRGNFPPRFSGLQFPNYSSELNVNALELDDSALYLCASSLPGEKLFFGSGTQLSVL.

The chain is built from TRBV5-5 and TRBJ1-4; D remains unclear. Germline V gene data show CDR1 as SGHKS and CDR2 as YYEKEE (reference sequence). This CDR3 region has 16 residues. Trimming cost V 0 bases and J 0 bases, with 9 bases left between them. CDR3 DNA: TGTGCCAGCAGCTTGGGTGCGGGCCCAACTAATGAAAAACTGTTTTTT. Translated, it gives CASSLGAGPTNEKLFF.

In this sample, this clone is large (0.1 to 1%). The chain employs TRBV19 and TRBJ1-2, with D possibly being TRBD1 (6 bases). V gave up 1 base and J gave up 5 bases, with 17 bases separating them. CDR3 length equals 16 residues. CDR1 LNHDA and CDR2 SQIVND come from the germline V gene (reference sequence). The CDR3 DNA reads TGTGCCAGTAGTATAGTAGGACAGCGGCTGATATATGGCTACACCTTC. This codes for CASSIVGQRLIYGYTF. Full variable domain (outside the CDR3, taken from reference TRBV19 and TRBJ1-2): DGGITQSPKYLFRKEGQNVTLSCEQNLNHDAMYWYRQDPGQGLRLIYYSQIVNDFQKGDIAEGYSVSREKKESFPLTVTSAQKNPTAFYLCASSIVGQRLIYGYTFGSGTRLTVV.

Relative to its sample, this clone is large. The J gene is TRBJ2-7, the V gene TRBV29-1; TRBD1 matches at 7 bases. CDR1 and CDR2 from the germline V gene are SQVTM and ANQGSEA. The CDR3 runs to 14 residues. V lost 4 bases and J lost 3; bases outside the gene matches: 9. The CDR3 coding sequence is TGCAGCGTTGTATCGTCCGGACAGGTCTACGAGCAGTACTTC. Its translation: CSVVSSGQVYEQYF.

This clone was observed a few times. V usage is TRBV12-5 and J usage is TRBJ2-2, with a possible D match to TRBD2 (6 bases). This CDR3 spans 15 amino acids. Germline assignment: CDR1 LGHNT and CDR2 FRNRAP. Trimming pared 3 bases from V and 7 bases from J, leaving 15 bases between. CDR3 nucleotides: TGTGCTAGTGGTTTTGGGGGACTCCTTCACGGGGAGCTGTTTTTT. Translated: CASGFGGLLHGELFF.

This clone is labeled as large. This sequence joins TRBV6-1 and TRBJ1-6, with 7 positions matching TRBD1. Germline-derived CDR1 and CDR2 are MNHNS and SASEGT. This CDR3 comprises 15 residues. V shed 4 bases, J shed 4 bases, and the junction held 4 bases outside the gene matches. In DNA, the CDR3 is TGTGCCAGCAGTGTTCGACAGGGTTATAATTCACCCCTCCACTTT. Translation: CASSVRQGYNSPLHF.

This clone appeared a few times. The V call is TRBV7-3, the J call TRBJ2-3; 11 nucleotides match TRBD2. This CDR3 is 15 amino acids long. The germline V gene encodes CDR1 SGHTA and CDR2 FQGTGA. V gave up 4 bases and J gave up 5 bases; unmatched junction bases: 5. As DNA, the CDR3 is TGTGCCAGCAGCTGGACTAGCGGGTCAGGAGATACGCAGTATTTT. As protein: CASSWTSGSGDTQYF.

This clone was counted between two and nine times. The chain uses TRBV9 and TRBJ1-4, with 7 nucleotides matching TRBD1. Germline V gene lookup returns CDR1 SGDLS and CDR2 YYNGEE. The CDR3 is 14 residues long. With V trimmed by 3 bases and J by 7 bases, 6 bases remained unmatched. CDR3 loop: CASSATGEGEKLFF. The CDR3 coding sequence is TGTGCCAGCAGCGCCACAGGGGAGGGTGAAAAACTGTTTTTT.

The chain combines TRBV7-6 with TRBJ2-7, with D possibly TRBD2 on 6 matching bases. Germline loops: CDR1 SGHVS, CDR2 FNYEAQ. The CDR3 covers 16 residues. V dropped 2 bases and J dropped 7 bases, with 21 bases sitting between them. CDR3 in DNA: TGTGCCAGCAGCTTAACCACCGGGAGCTGGTCGGTTGAGCAGTACTTC. This codes for CASSLTTGSWSVEQYF.

The sample holds one count of this clone. The chain links TRBV11-2 to TRBJ1-2; D unresolved. This CDR3 has 13 residues. The V and J ends lost 6 bases and 4 bases respectively, with 12 bases between them. Germline loops: CDR1 SGHAT, CDR2 FQNNGV. The CDR3 nucleotides read TGTGCCAGCAGTCTAGCTCGGACCTATGGCTACACCTTC. It encodes CASSLARTYGYTF.

V usage is TRBV4-3 and J usage is TRBJ1-2; the D gene is possibly TRBD1 (6 bases). Per the germline V gene, CDR1 is LGHNA and CDR2 is YSLEER. CDR3 length: 16 residues. The germline V and J ends were trimmed by 4 bases and 2 bases, with 17 bases remaining between them. The DNA of the CDR3 is TGCGCCAGCAGCCCAGTAGCGGGGGCCACGAACTATGGCTACACCTTC. Protein product: CASSPVAGATNYGYTF.

This clone was found a few times. This likely traces to a read error, being one base from a far larger clone. Other DNA sequences in this specimen translate into the identical CDR3. V is TRBV4-1 and J is TRBJ1-2; D is undetermined. The CDR3 is 15 amino acids. V lost 6 bases and J lost 8, with 22 bases in between. Germline-derived CDR1 and CDR2 are MGHRA and YSYEKL. CDR3 DNA: TGCGCCAGCAGTCCTCGGACGAGAACTCTGGGGGGCTACACCTTC. Amino acids: CASSPRTRTLGGYTF.

V and J are TRBV6-9 and TRBJ1-6; 7 nucleotides align to TRBD1. V lost 5 bases to trimming and J lost 4 bases; unmatched junction nucleotides: 5. Germline values: CDR1 MNHGY, CDR2 SVAAGI. This CDR3 comprises 15 residues. The CDR3 protein is CASSVRQGYNSPLHF. CDR3 sequence (DNA): TGTGCCAGCAGTGTTCGACAGGGTTATAATTCACCCCTCCACTTT.

The gene calls are TRBV6-5 and TRBJ2-2; TRBD2 agrees at 7 bases. Trimming removed 10 bases from V and 7 bases from J; junction bases left unmatched: 6. The V gene's germline CDR1 is MNHEY and CDR2 SVGAGI. The CDR3 is 12 amino acids. CDR3 nucleotide sequence: TGTGCCACCCGACTAGCCGGCGGGGAGCTGTTTTTT. It codes for CATRLAGGELFF.

The rearrangement uses TRBV7-9 and TRBJ2-2; D could derive from TRBD1 or TRBD2 (5 bases each). CDR1 is SEHNR and CDR2 is FQNEAQ in the germline V gene (reference sequence). The CDR3 is 14 residues long. The germline V and J ends were trimmed by 6 bases and 5 bases, with 13 bases remaining between them. CDR3 protein: CASSWGWGTGELFF. In nucleotides, the CDR3 is TGTGCCAGCAGTTGGGGCTGGGGGACCGGGGAGCTGTTTTTT. The full variable domain, its missing parts supplied by reference TRBV7-9 and TRBJ2-2, is DTGVSQNPRHKITKRGQNVTFRCDPISEHNRLYWYRQTLGQGPEFLTYFQNEAQLEKSRLLSDRFSAERPKGSFSTLEIQRTEQGDSAMYLCASSWGWGTGELFFGEGSRLTVL.

This sequence joins TRBV9 and TRBJ2-5; 8 bases match TRBD1. The CDR3 loop spans 17 amino acids. CDR1 SGDLS and CDR2 YYNGEE come from the germline V gene. V trimming: 2 bases; J trimming: 2 bases; junction bases outside the gene matches: 11. CDR3 amino acids: CASSVGAGRGPQETQYF. DNA for the CDR3: TGTGCCAGCAGCGTTGGGGCAGGCAGGGGGCCTCAAGAGACCCAGTACTTC.

V usage is TRBV6-6 and J usage is TRBJ1-5; 10 nucleotides line up with TRBD1. Trimming removed 7 bases from V and 6 bases from J; junction bases left unmatched: 9. This CDR3 spans 15 amino acids. Germline V gives CDR1 MNHNY, CDR2 SVGAGI (reference sequence). The CDR3 region is CASTPDRGRGQPQHF. CDR3 DNA sequence: TGTGCCAGCACTCCCGACAGGGGGCGCGGTCAGCCCCAGCATTTT.

The chain joins TRBV7-9 to TRBJ2-3; 9 bases are shared with TRBD2. The CDR3 sequence is 15 residues long. The J segment lost 4 bases and the V segment lost 2 bases, leaving 4 bases of the junction unmatched. Per germline, CDR1 SEHNR and CDR2 FQNEAQ (reference sequence). This chain's CDR3 is CASSLTGLAADTQYF. The CDR3 nucleotides read TGTGCCAGCAGCTTAACGGGACTAGCCGCAGATACGCAGTATTTT.